This T cell receptor (beta chain) was captured by sequencing in a study of T cell responses to AZD1222 COVID-19 vaccine. Sequencing used immunoSEQ multiplex PCR; TCRdb keeps in-frame clones, though not all of them. The table includes around 150,000 clones, 80% to 95% detected once. This clone was seen only a few times. Germline V CDR1 and CDR2: MDHEN, SYDVKM. Trimming removed 7 bases at V and 2 bases at J, with 9 bases between. The CDR3 extends over 13 amino acids. This TCR derives from an adult in good health. The chain employs TRBV28 and TRBJ1-5; D not resolved. The sequencing used peripheral blood, collected on day 0 of AZD1222 vaccination. CDR3 protein: CASTAYRNQPQHF. In DNA, the CDR3 is TGTGCCAGCACCGCGTATCGCAATCAGCCCCAGCATTTT.